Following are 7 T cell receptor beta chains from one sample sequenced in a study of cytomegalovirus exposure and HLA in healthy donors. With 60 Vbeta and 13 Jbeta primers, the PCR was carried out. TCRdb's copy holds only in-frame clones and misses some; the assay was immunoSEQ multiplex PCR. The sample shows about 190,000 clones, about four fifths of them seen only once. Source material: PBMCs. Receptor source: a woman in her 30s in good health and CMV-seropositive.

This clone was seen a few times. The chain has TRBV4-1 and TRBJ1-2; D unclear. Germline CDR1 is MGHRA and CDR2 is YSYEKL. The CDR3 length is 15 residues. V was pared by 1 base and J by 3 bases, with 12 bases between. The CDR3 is CASSQAMVRDYGYTF. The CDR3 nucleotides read TGCGCCAGCAGCCAAGCTATGGTTCGCGACTATGGCTACACCTTC.

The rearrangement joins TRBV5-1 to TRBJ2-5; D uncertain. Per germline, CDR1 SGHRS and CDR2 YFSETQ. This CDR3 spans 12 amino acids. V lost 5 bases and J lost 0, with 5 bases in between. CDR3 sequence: CASSRDQETQYF. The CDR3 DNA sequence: TGCGCCAGCAGTCGAGACCAAGAGACCCAGTACTTC.

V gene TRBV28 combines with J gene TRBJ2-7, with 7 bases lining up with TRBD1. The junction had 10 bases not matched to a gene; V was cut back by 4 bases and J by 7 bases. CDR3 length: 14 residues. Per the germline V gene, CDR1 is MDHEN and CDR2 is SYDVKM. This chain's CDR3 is CASSSAWDRGEQYF. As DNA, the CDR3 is TGTGCCAGCAGTTCAGCTTGGGACAGAGGGGAGCAGTACTTC.

The CDR3 reads CASSTSGRGGVFSGNTIYF. Written as DNA, the CDR3 is TGTGCCAGTAGTACCTCGGGACGGGGAGGAGTTTTCTCTGGAAACACCATATATTTT. The chain joins TRBV19 to TRBJ1-3, with D perhaps TRBD1 (5 bases). The CDR3 spans 19 residues. Trimming removed 4 bases at V and 0 bases at J, with 22 bases between. CDR1 and CDR2 from the germline V gene are LNHDA and SQIVND (reference sequence).

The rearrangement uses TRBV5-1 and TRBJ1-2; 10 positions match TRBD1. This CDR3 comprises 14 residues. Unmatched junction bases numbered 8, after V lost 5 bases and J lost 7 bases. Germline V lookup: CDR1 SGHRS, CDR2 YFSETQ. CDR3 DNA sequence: TGCGCCAGCAGGCGTGAGACAGGGGGCCCTGGCTACACCTTC. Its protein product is CASRRETGGPGYTF. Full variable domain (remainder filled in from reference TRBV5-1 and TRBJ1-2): KAGVTQTPRYLIKTRGQQVTLSCSPISGHRSVSWYQQTPGQGLQFLFEYFSETQRNKGNFPGRFSGRQFSNSRSEMNVSTLELGDSALYLCASRRETGGPGYTFGSGTRLTVV.

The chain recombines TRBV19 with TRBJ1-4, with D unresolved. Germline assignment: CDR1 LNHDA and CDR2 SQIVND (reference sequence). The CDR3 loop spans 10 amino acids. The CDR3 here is CAGGREKLFF. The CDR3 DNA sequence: TGTGCAGGAGGACGAGAAAAACTGTTTTTT. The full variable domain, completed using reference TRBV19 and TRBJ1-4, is DGGITQSPKYLFRKEGQNVTLSCEQNLNHDAMYWYRQDPGQGLRLIYYSQIVNDFQKGDIAEGYSVSREKKESFPLTVTSAQKNPTAFYLCAGGREKLFFGSGTQLSVL.

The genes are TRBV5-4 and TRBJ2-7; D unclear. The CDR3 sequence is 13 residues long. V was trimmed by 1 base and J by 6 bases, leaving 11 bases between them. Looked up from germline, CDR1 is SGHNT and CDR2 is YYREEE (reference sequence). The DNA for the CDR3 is TGTGCCAGCAGCTTGTCTCTACTCGGCGAGCAGTACTTC. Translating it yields CASSLSLLGEQYF.